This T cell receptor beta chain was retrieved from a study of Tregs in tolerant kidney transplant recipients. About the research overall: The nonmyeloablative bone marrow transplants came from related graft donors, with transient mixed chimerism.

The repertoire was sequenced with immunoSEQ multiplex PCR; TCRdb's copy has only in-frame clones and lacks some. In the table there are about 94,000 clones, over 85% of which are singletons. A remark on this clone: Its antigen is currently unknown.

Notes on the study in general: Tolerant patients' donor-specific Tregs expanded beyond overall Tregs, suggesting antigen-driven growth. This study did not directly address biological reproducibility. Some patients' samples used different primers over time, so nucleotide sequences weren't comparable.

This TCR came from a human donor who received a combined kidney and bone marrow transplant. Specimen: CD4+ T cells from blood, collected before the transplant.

The chain's CDR3 is CASSLYSATPTGELFF. Written as DNA, the CDR3 is TGTGCCAGCAGCTTATACAGTGCTACACCCACCGGGGAGCTGTTTTTT. The chain employs TRBV7-6 and TRBJ2-2, with D hard to call. This CDR3 contains 16 residues. V was pared by 2 bases and J by 4 bases, with 14 bases between. CDR1 and CDR2 (germline): SGHVS, FNYEAQ.